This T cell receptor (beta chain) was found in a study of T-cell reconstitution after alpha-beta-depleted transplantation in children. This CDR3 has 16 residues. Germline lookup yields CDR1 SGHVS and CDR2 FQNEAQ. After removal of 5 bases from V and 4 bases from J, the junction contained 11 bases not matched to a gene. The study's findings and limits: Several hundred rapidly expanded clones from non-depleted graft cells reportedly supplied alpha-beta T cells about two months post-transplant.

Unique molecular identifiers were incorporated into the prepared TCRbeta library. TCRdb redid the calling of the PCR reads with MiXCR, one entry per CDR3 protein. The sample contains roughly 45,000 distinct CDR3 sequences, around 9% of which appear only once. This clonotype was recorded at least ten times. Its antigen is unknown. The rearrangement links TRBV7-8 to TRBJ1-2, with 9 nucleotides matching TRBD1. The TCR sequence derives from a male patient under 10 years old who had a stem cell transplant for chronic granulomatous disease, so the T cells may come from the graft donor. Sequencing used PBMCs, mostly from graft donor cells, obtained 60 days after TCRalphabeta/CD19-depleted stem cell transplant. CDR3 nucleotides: TGTGCCAGCAGCCTGGAATGGGGACAGGGATCCTATGGCTACACCTTC. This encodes CASSLEWGQGSYGYTF.